This T cell receptor beta chain was profiled in a study of vaccination effects on CD4 cells after COVID-19. Study conclusions and caveats: The study found that only 1 of 255 vaccine-induced clones from healthy vaccinees cross-reacted with common cold coronaviruses. Clones arising from infection and from vaccination showed marked clonal contraction late after vaccination.

The table came from immunoSEQ multiplex PCR; TCRdb's copy has only in-frame clones and leaves some out. Among 20,000 to 25,000 clones listed, approximately 70% were seen once. The CDR3 is made up of 14 amino acids. In germline, CDR1 is KGHSH, CDR2 LQKENI. Trimming removed 2 bases from V and 2 bases from J, with 9 bases in between. With respect to this clone: The antigen is undetermined.

Under the ViraFEST assay, PBMC were stimulated with viral peptide pools so that antigen-specific CD4+ T cells expanded. Sequencing was performed afterwards. Upon completion of more than 9 days in culture, CD4+ T cells were isolated. Vaccinated participants had no history of SARS-CoV-2 infection and tested negative for nucleocapsid antibodies. Cultures received IL-2 medium that replaced half the medium on days 3 and 7. V usage is TRBV18 and J usage is TRBJ1-2; D unresolved. The sequence was obtained from a human donor who received a COVID-19 vaccine. The specimen was CD4+ T cells from PBMCs cultured with HCoV-OC43 spike peptides, collected before COVID-19 vaccination. Documented subset: HCoV-OC43 spike overlapping peptide pool stimulation. The CDR3 coding sequence is TGTGCCAGCTCACCAAGTCAGGAGAACTATGGCTACACCTTC. It specifies CASSPSQENYGYTF. The variable domain in full, completed from reference TRBV18 and TRBJ1-2, reads NAGVMQNPRHLVRRRGQEARLRCSPMKGHSHVYWYRQLPEEGLKFMVYLQKENIIDESGMPKERFSAEFPKEGPSILRIQQVVRGDSAAYFCASSPSQENYGYTFGSGTRLTVV.